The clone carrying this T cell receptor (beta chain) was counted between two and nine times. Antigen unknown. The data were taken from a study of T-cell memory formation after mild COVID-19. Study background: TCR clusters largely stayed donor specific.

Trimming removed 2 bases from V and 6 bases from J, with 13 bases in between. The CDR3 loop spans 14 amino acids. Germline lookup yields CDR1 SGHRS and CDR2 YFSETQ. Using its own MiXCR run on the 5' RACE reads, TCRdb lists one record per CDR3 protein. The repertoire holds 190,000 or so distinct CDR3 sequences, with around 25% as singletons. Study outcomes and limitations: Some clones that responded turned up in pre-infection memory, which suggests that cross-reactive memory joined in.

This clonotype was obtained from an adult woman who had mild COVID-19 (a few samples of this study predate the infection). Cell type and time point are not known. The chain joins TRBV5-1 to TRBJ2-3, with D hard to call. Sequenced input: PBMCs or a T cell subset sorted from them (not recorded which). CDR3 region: CASSLQTKSDTQYF. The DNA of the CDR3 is TGCGCCAGCAGCTTACAAACTAAATCGGATACGCAGTATTTT.